These T cell receptor beta chains were read from a single sample in a study of early T cells in non-severe SARS-CoV-2 infection. MiXCR was run by TCRdb on the 5' RACE reads, yielding one entry per CDR3 protein. The table has under 70,000 distinct CDR3 sequences, more than 13% seen once. The specimen was whole blood, collected at baseline. The receptors derive from an adult who was a healthcare worker with PCR-confirmed SARS-CoV-2 infection or an uninfected control (not recorded which). Both conserved end residues are part of each CDR3. The order of the fields is CDR3 length, J gene, V gene, CDR3 protein.

length: 15
J: TRBJ1-5
V: TRBV20-1
CDR3: CSALDPRRGNQPQHF

length: 14
J: TRBJ2-2
V: TRBV6-1
CDR3: CASSFDRTTGELFF

length: 14
J: TRBJ2-3
V: TRBV7-9
CDR3: CAKQQVSSTDTQYF

length: 13
J: TRBJ1-2
V: TRBV4-1
CDR3: CASSLASNYGYTF

length: 16
J: TRBJ2-3
V: TRBV20-1
CDR3: CSARDLGDRVTDTQYF

length: 14
J: TRBJ2-2
V: TRBV10-2
CDR3: CASYGGAGTGELFF

length: 12
J: TRBJ2-7
V: TRBV12-3/TRBV12-4
CDR3: CASTQGLGEQYF

length: 15
J: TRBJ2-5
V: TRBV4-1
CDR3: CASSQDGLAEETQYF

length: 17
J: TRBJ2-4
V: TRBV5-1
CDR3: CASSPGRPPFDKNIQYF

length: 15
J: TRBJ2-3
V: TRBV2
CDR3: CATPGLAGDRGTQYF

length: 15
J: TRBJ2-2
V: TRBV3-1
CDR3: CASSAGAPGDGELFF

length: 14
J: TRBJ2-3
V: TRBV6-1
CDR3: CASSDKTGGGRQYF

length: 12
J: TRBJ2-5
V: TRBV12-3/TRBV12-4
CDR3: CASSATKETQYF

length: 15
J: TRBJ1-6
V: TRBV9
CDR3: CASSAQGVNNSPLHF

length: 12
J: TRBJ1-1
V: TRBV7-9
CDR3: CASSRTNTEAFF

length: 11
J: TRBJ2-7
V: TRBV11-2
CDR3: CASSLSVVQYF

length: 13
J: TRBJ1-1
V: TRBV7-6
CDR3: CASSPERGTEAFF

length: 14
J: TRBJ2-2
V: TRBV27
CDR3: CASSWGRDAGELFF

length: 14
J: TRBJ1-6
V: TRBV7-9
CDR3: CASSPGQGRSPLHF

length: 15
J: TRBJ1-2
V: TRBV12-3/TRBV12-4
CDR3: CASSAWDRGSYGYTF

length: 13
J: TRBJ2-5
V: TRBV6-1
CDR3: CASSRDRQETQYF

length: 18
J: TRBJ2-1
V: TRBV30
CDR3: CAWRALGVGRSSYNEQFF

length: 12
J: TRBJ2-7
V: TRBV29-1
CDR3: CSVVVNSYEQYF

length: 16
J: TRBJ2-2
V: TRBV4-1
CDR3: CASSQRDRVPTGELFF

length: 15
J: TRBJ2-1
V: TRBV12-3/TRBV12-4
CDR3: CASSSLGQGDNEQFF

length: 13
J: TRBJ1-6
V: TRBV20-1
CDR3: CSARDSSNSPHHF

length: 15
J: TRBJ2-1
V: TRBV12-3/TRBV12-4
CDR3: CASRDTSSSYNEQFF

length: 12
J: TRBJ2-3
V: TRBV12-3/TRBV12-4
CDR3: CASSFTTDTQYF

length: 16
J: TRBJ1-5
V: TRBV7-9
CDR3: CASSLDHKGARQPQHF

length: 15
J: TRBJ1-5
V: TRBV7-2
CDR3: CASSLVVGGVQPQHF

length: 16
J: TRBJ2-7
V: TRBV5-1
CDR3: CASSLGERQSSYEQYF

length: 13
J: TRBJ2-7
V: TRBV7-9
CDR3: CASSPGTIYEQYF

length: 17
J: TRBJ2-1
V: TRBV28
CDR3: CASSLPPSESSYNEQFF

length: 15
J: TRBJ1-4
V: TRBV20-1
CDR3: CSARDLAGQREKLFF

length: 16
J: TRBJ1-2
V: TRBV4-1
CDR3: CASSQDRGTILYGYTF

length: 14
J: TRBJ1-5
V: TRBV6-1
CDR3: CASSLDSGNQPQHF

length: 20
J: TRBJ2-1
V: TRBV20-1
CDR3: CSARDAPGLATIGSYNEQFF

length: 15
J: TRBJ2-7
V: TRBV11-2
CDR3: CASSWSRDGIYEQYF

length: 16
J: TRBJ2-7
V: TRBV4-1
CDR3: CASSQAETGLSYEQYF

length: 15
J: TRBJ2-7
V: TRBV19
CDR3: CASSIVWTGGFEQYF

length: 13
J: TRBJ2-1
V: TRBV29-1
CDR3: CSVAGTLYNEQFF

length: 15
J: TRBJ2-1
V: TRBV11-2
CDR3: CASSLVGPQYNEQFF